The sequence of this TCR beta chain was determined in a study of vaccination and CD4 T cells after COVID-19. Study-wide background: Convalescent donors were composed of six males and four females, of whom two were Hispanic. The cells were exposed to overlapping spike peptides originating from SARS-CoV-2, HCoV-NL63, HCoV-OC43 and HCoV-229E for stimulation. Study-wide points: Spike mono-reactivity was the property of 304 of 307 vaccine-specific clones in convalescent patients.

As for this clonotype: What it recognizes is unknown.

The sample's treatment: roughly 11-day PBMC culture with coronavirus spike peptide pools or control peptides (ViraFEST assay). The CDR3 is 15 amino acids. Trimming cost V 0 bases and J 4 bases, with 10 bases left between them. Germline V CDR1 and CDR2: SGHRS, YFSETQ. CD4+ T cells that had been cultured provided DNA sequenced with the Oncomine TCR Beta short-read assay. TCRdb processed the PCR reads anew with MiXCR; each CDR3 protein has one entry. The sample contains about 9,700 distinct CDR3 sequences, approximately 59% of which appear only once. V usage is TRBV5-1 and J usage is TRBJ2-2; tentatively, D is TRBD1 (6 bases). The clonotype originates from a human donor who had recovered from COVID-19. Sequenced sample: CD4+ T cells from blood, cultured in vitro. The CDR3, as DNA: TGCGCCAGCAGCTTGGTTACAGGGACCACCGGGGAGCTGTTTTTT. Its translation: CASSLVTGTTGELFF.